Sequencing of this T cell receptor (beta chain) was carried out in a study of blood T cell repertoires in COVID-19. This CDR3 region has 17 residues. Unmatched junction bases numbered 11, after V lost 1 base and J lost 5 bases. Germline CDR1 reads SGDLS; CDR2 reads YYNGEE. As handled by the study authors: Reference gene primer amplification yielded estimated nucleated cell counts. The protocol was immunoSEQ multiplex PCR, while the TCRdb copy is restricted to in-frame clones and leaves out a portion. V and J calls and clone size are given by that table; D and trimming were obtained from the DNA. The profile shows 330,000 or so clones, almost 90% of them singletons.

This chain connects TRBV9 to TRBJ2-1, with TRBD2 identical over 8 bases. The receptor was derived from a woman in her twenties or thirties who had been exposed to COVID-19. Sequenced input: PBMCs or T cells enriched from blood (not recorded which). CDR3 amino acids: CASSVSGSGSVHNEQFF. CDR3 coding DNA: TGTGCCAGCAGCGTATCGGGGAGCGGGAGCGTCCACAATGAGCAGTTCTTC.